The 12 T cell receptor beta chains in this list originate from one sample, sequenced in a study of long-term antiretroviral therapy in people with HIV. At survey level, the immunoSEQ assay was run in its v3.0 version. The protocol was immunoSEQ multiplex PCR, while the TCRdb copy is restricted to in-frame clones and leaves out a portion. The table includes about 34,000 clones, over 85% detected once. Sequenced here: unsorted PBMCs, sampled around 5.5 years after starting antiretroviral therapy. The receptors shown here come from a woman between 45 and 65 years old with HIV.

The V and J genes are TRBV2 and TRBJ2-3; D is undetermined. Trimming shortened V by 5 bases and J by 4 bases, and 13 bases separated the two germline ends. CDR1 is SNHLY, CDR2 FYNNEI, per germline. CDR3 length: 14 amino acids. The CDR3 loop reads CASSPRTRPDTQYF. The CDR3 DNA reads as TGTGCCAGCAGTCCGAGGACCCGGCCAGATACGCAGTATTTT. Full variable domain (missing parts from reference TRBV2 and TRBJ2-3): EPEVTQTPSHQVTQMGQEVILRCVPISNHLYFYWYRQILGQKVEFLVSFYNNEISEKSEIFDDQFSVERPDGSNFTLKIRSTKLEDSAMYFCASSPRTRPDTQYFGPGTRLTVL.

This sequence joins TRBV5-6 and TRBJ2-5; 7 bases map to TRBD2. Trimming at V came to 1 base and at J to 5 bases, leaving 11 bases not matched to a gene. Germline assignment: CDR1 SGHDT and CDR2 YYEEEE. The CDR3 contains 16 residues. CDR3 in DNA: TGTGCCAGCAGCTTGTTCGCCCCTAGCGGTTCGGAGACCCAGTACTTC. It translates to CASSLFAPSGSETQYF.

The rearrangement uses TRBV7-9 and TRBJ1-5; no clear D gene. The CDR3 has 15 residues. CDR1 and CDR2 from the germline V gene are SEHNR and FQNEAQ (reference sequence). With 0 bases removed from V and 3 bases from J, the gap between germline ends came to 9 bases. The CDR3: CASSLAGGANQPQHF. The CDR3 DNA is TGTGCCAGCAGCTTAGCCGGAGGAGCCAATCAGCCCCAGCATTTT.

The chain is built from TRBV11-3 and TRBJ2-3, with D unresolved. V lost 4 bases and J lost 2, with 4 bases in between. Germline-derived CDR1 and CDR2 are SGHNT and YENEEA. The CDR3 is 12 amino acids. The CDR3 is CASSSNTDTQYF. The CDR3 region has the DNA TGTGCCAGCAGCTCGAACACAGATACGCAGTATTTT.

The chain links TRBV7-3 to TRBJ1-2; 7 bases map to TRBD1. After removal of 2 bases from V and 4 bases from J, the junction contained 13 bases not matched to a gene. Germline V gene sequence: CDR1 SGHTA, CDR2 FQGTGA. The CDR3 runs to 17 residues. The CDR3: CASSLRAGGVGGYGYTF. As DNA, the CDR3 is TGTGCCAGCAGCTTACGGGCAGGGGGAGTGGGTGGCTATGGCTACACCTTC.

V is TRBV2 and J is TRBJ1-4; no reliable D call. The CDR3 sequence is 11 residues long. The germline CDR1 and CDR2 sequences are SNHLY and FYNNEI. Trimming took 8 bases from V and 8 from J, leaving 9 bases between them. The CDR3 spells CASSRLEKLFF. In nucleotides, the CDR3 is TGTGCCAGCTCAAGGCTCGAAAAACTGTTTTTT.

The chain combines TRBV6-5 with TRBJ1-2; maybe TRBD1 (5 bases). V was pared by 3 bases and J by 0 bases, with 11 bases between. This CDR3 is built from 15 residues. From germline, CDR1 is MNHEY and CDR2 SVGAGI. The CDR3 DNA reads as TGTGCCAGCAGTTATGGGGGGGGAGCTAACTATGGCTACACCTTC. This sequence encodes CASSYGGGANYGYTF.

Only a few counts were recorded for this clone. Written as DNA, the CDR3 is TGCGCCAGCAGCTTGGGGACTCATCAAGAGACCCAGTACTTC. This encodes CASSLGTHQETQYF. This chain connects TRBV5-1 to TRBJ2-5, with D maybe TRBD2 (5 bases). V dropped 0 bases and J dropped 2 bases, with 8 bases sitting between them. Germline CDR1 reads SGHRS; CDR2 reads YFSETQ. This CDR3 spans 14 amino acids. Looking up the rest from reference TRBV5-1 and TRBJ2-5 gives the full variable domain: KAGVTQTPRYLIKTRGQQVTLSCSPISGHRSVSWYQQTPGQGLQFLFEYFSETQRNKGNFPGRFSGRQFSNSRSEMNVSTLELGDSALYLCASSLGTHQETQYFGPGTRLLVL.

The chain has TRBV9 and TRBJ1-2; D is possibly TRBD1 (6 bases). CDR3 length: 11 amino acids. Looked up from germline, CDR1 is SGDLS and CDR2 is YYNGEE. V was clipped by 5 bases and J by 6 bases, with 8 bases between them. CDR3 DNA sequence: TGTGCCAGCAGGCGGACAGATGGCTACACCTTC. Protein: CASRRTDGYTF.

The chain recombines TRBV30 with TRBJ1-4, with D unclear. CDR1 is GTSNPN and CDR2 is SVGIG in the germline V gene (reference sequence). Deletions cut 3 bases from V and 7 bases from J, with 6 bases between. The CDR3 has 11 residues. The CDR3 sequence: CAWRDVEKLFF. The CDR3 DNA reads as TGTGCCTGGAGGGACGTTGAAAAACTGTTTTTT.

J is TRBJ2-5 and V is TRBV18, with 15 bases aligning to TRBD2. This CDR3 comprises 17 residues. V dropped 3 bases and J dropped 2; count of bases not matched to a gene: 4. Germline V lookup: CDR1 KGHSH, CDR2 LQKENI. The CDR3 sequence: CASSPRGLAGGQETQYF. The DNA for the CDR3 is TGTGCCAGCTCACCGCGGGGACTAGCGGGGGGTCAAGAGACCCAGTACTTC. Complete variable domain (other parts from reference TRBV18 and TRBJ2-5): NAGVMQNPRHLVRRRGQEARLRCSPMKGHSHVYWYRQLPEEGLKFMVYLQKENIIDESGMPKERFSAEFPKEGPSILRIQQVVRGDSAAYFCASSPRGLAGGQETQYFGPGTRLLVL.

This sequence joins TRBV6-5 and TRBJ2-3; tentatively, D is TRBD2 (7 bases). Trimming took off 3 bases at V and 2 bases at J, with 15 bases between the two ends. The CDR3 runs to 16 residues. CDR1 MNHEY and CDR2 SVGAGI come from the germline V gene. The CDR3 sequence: CASSYLAGATTDTQYF. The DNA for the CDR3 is TGTGCCAGCAGTTATCTGGCGGGGGCTACCACAGATACGCAGTATTTT.